Listed here is a single T cell receptor beta chain. The target of this receptor is not known. The record has no base qualities; no much larger clone is one base away. The treatment or condition label of this sample denotes: about 20 received Ad26.COV2.S at low or high dose, single or two shots; roughly five received placebo; per-sample allocation not given. Repertoires of vaccine and placebo recipients were sequenced from samples collected on day 63 after the first injection. In Cohort 1b, around 25 adults aged 18-55 years were enrolled at a single site in Boston, USA, between 29 July and 7 August 2020. Ad26.COV2.S was a replication-incompetent adenovirus type 26 vector expressing a prefusion-stabilized SARS-CoV-2 spike protein from the original Wuhan strain. The data belong to a study of Ad26.COV2.S vaccination and SARS-CoV-2 variants listed by TCRdb under 2021. Turning to the overall study: Donors in the vaccine arm were drawn from COV1001, a phase I-IIa trial of Ad26.COV2.S in healthy adults that was multicentre, randomized, double-blind and placebo-controlled. Dosing of Ad26.COV2.S was intramuscular, at either 5x10^10 or 1x10^11 viral particles, delivered as one shot or as two shots spaced 56 days apart. Trial participants were randomized into five groups of five: low-dose or high-dose Ad26.COV2.S given once or twice, or placebo on both occasions. Sequencing of the TCRbeta repertoire served to evaluate the specificity and breadth of SARS-CoV-2-reactive T cell receptors following Ad26.COV2.S vaccination. A total of 32 samples were included in the TCR-sequenced set, comprising roughly 19 Ad26.COV2.S vaccine recipients, 5 placebo recipients and 8 SARS-CoV-2 convalescent individuals. Throughout the experiments and outcome assessment, investigators stayed blinded to trial group allocation.

The immunoSEQ Assay was the method used to sequence TCRbeta CDR3 regions. After extraction, genomic DNA underwent amplification by bias-controlled multiplex PCR, followed by high-throughput sequencing. The original pipeline was this. To quantify the absolute abundance of every unique TCRbeta CDR3 region, sequences were collapsed and filtered. T cell fraction was estimated by normalizing TCRbeta template counts to usable DNA, which was measured by amplifying reference genes present in all nucleated cells. Repertoire TCRs were annotated as SARS-CoV-2-specific by exact matching of V gene, CDR3 amino acid sequence and J gene to a known reactive TCR set. MIRA supplied the reference SARS-CoV-2 TCR set, which was filtered for enrichment in COVID-19-positive ImmuneCODE repertoires so that public or cross-reactive TCRs were removed. Based on the MIRA antigens, annotated TCRs were further analysed at the level of specific ORF or position within ORF. Breadth was defined as annotated unique rearrangements over total unique productive rearrangements; depth was the summed frequency of those rearrangements. Group comparisons of TCR breadth used two-sided Wilcoxon rank-sum tests. In TCRdb, the immuneACCESS table is reduced to in-frame sequences with V and J assigned. These tables do not hold every clone; where another copy was compared, an unresolved V gene accounts for under half, and the others remain unexplained. The V and J calls and clone size come from that table; D and trimming were worked out from the DNA. This sample has fewer than 600,000 clones in its table, and 80% to 90% of those were observed once. Of the sample, around 1.8% is held by the ten largest clones.

The research as a whole found: Compared with placebo recipients, Ad26.COV2.S recipients showed higher spike-specific TCR breadth (P = 0.0014). After vaccination, substantial breadth of spike-specific CD8+ and CD4+ T cell responses was reported. According to the authors, total T cell responses may have been underestimated by the TCR breadth and depth analyses. The study was not powered to compare responses between vaccine doses or regimens. Vaccine and placebo recipients had comparable non-spike TCR breadth, which fits with the vaccine containing only spike.

Sequencing used peripheral blood, obtained in a trial of Ad26.COV2.S vaccine versus placebo. The sequence derives from a person between 18 and 59 years old who received the Ad26.COV2.S COVID-19 vaccine or a placebo.

The DNA is as follows: TGTGCCAGCAGCCAAGGCGCCCTACTAGCGGGAGTTGGAGATACGCAGTATTTT. This sequence encodes CASSQGALLAGVGDTQYF. The chain couples TRBV3-1 (or the pseudogene TRBV3-2) to TRBJ2-3, and TRBD2 matches 11 of the central bases. The CDR3 contains 18 residues, cysteine and phenylalanine counted. Solely the CDR3 DNA is kept, with 54 bases framed from the first base. For CDR1 and CDR2, the germline V gene (reference sequence) lists LGHDT and YNNKEL. Trimming removed 1 base from V and 5 bases from J; the gene matches leave 11 bases unexplained.